This passage covers 19 T cell receptor beta chains from one sample sequenced in a study of blood T cell repertoires in COVID-19 (dated by TCRdb to the early 2020s). Library creation used the immunoSEQ multiplex PCR assay. The clones in this table, taken by TCRdb from immuneACCESS, are in-frame only. Not every clone is retained; where verified, under half of the shortfall comes from an unresolved V gene, and the cause of the rest is unknown. This sample gives more than 350,000 clones in total; about 90% of them show up just once. About 2.9% of the sample rests with the top ten. The sample comprised peripheral blood. The origin of the receptors is a woman in her twenties or thirties with COVID-19, enrolled during active disease.

The chain carries TRBV3-1 (or the pseudogene TRBV3-2) and TRBJ1-3; the D is unclear. CDR3 length equals 14 residues. Germline CDR1 and CDR2: LGHDT and YNNKEL (reference sequence). With 8 bases removed from V and 3 bases from J, the gap between germline ends came to 14 bases. CDR3: CASSGGVFGNTIYF. As DNA, the CDR3 is TGTGCCAGCTCGGGCGGGGTCTTTGGAAACACCATATATTTT.

V usage is TRBV14 and J usage is TRBJ2-1; the D gene is possibly TRBD2 (7 bases). The CDR3 is 16 residues long. Trimming cost V 8 bases and J 3 bases, with 20 bases left between them. Per the germline V gene, CDR1 is SGHDN and CDR2 is FVKESK. The CDR3 spells CASPLRGRAIYNEQFF. In DNA, the CDR3 is TGTGCCAGCCCCCTGAGGGGGAGGGCCATCTACAATGAGCAGTTCTTC.

The V and J genes are TRBV6-6 and TRBJ2-7; a possible D gene is TRBD1 (5 bases). The CDR3 contains 14 residues. V was cut by 6 bases and J by 3 bases, with 15 bases left in between. Germline values: CDR1 MNHNY, CDR2 SVGAGI (reference sequence). CDR3 nucleotide sequence: TGTGCCAGCAGCCACCAGGCAAGGGGCTACGAGCAGTACTTC. Amino acid sequence: CASSHQARGYEQYF.

J is TRBJ2-5 and V is TRBV7-9; D is undetermined. Trimming pared 5 bases from V and 5 bases from J, leaving 18 bases between. Germline V gene data show CDR1 as SEHNR and CDR2 as FQNEAQ (reference sequence). The CDR3 contains 15 residues. The CDR3: CASSPPNPRRETQYF. The CDR3 DNA follows: TGTGCCAGCAGCCCGCCAAACCCCCGGCGGGAGACCCAGTACTTC.

This clone was seen more than once but under ten times. The chain carries TRBV4-1 and TRBJ1-2, with 9 positions matching TRBD1. The germline V gene has CDR1 MGHRA and CDR2 YSYEKL. The CDR3 has 15 amino acids. V shed 3 bases and J 1 base; nucleotides not matched to a gene: 3. CDR3 sequence (DNA): TGCGCCAGCAGCCAGGAGGACAGGGGTAACTATGGCTACACCTTC. As protein: CASSQEDRGNYGYTF.

The genes are TRBV7-2 and TRBJ1-6; possibly TRBD1 for D (5 bases). Germline V gene lookup returns CDR1 SGHTA and CDR2 FQGNSA. The V gene lost 1 base and the J gene lost 10 bases, with 11 bases spanning the gap. This CDR3 contains 14 residues. CDR3 nucleotides: TGTGCCAGCAGCTTAGGTGGGGCGGGATCACCCCTCCACTTT. This encodes CASSLGGAGSPLHF.

A single count supports this clone. The DNA for the CDR3 is TGCAGTGCTAGGCCCCTCGGGTACTTC. Encoded protein: CSARPLGYF. The chain links TRBV20-1 to TRBJ2-4; no reliable D call. CDR3 length: 9 residues. Germline V gene sequence: CDR1 DFQATT, CDR2 SNEGSKA (reference sequence). The V end lost 3 bases, the J end lost 15 bases, and 9 bases lay between the germline ends.

This chain uses TRBV10-2 with TRBJ2-3; a possible D gene is TRBD2 (7 bases). Trimming took off 2 bases at V and 6 bases at J, with 9 bases between the two ends. The germline CDR1 and CDR2 sequences are WSHSY and SAAADI. The CDR3 sequence is 13 residues long. The CDR3 DNA reads TGCGCCAGCAGTGAGAGGGGGGGGGATACGCAGTATTTT. It encodes CASSERGGDTQYF.

In its sample, this clone was seen once. The gene calls are TRBV6-2 or TRBV6-3 and TRBJ2-3, with TRBD2 identical over 14 bases. The trim removed 5 bases at V and 6 bases at J, leaving 16 bases unmatched. CDR1 is MNHEY and CDR2 is SVGEGT in the germline V gene. The CDR3 covers 19 residues. The CDR3 spells CASSARTSGRWQRADTQYF. The CDR3 DNA reads TGTGCCAGCAGTGCCCGGACTAGCGGGAGGTGGCAAAGGGCGGATACGCAGTATTTT.

V usage is TRBV10-3 and J usage is TRBJ1-2; tentative D call: TRBD1 (5 bases). This CDR3 spans 12 amino acids. V lost 10 bases and J lost 3, with 12 bases in between. Germline CDR1 ENHRY, CDR2 SYGVKD. CDR3 nucleotides: TGTGCCACCAATGAACAGGACTATGGCTACACCTTC. Amino acid sequence: CATNEQDYGYTF.

V gene TRBV27 combines with J gene TRBJ2-5; TRBD1 matches at 11 bases. This CDR3 has 15 amino acids. The J segment lost 8 bases and the V segment lost 5 bases, leaving 10 bases of the junction unmatched. CDR1 is MNHEY, CDR2 SMNVEV, per germline (reference sequence). CDR3 protein: CASSPWTGGKETQYF. The CDR3 nucleotides are TGTGCCAGCAGTCCCTGGACAGGGGGCAAGGAAACCCAGTACTTC.

This chain joins TRBV7-9 and TRBJ2-7; 9 bases match TRBD1. The CDR3 contains 16 residues. The germline V gene encodes CDR1 SEHNR and CDR2 FQNEAQ (reference sequence). Unmatched junction bases numbered 10, after V lost 1 base and J lost 6 bases. The DNA of the CDR3 is TGTGCCAGCAGCTTAGTTGGGTATGGACAGGGGTTCGAGCAGTACTTC. Amino acid sequence: CASSLVGYGQGFEQYF.

The rearrangement joins TRBV6-1 to TRBJ1-5; D remains unclear. V was shortened by 1 base and J by 3 bases, with 4 bases between the two germline ends. Germline CDR1 reads MNHNS; CDR2 reads SASEGT. The CDR3 has 13 residues. CDR3 coding DNA: TGTGCCAGCAGTGAAGTAGACAATCAGCCCCAGCATTTT. It codes for CASSEVDNQPQHF.

The chain carries TRBV6-1 and TRBJ1-2; D possibly corresponds to TRBD1 (5 bases). Trimming pared 2 bases from V and 4 bases from J, leaving 11 bases between. Germline V gives CDR1 MNHNS, CDR2 SASEGT. The CDR3 spans 14 residues. This chain's CDR3 is CASSEPQGIYGYTF. The DNA for the CDR3 is TGTGCCAGCAGTGAACCGCAGGGTATCTATGGCTACACCTTC.

The chain carries TRBV28 and TRBJ2-7; 8 nucleotides align to TRBD1. Germline V lookup: CDR1 MDHEN, CDR2 SYDVKM. V was pared by 3 bases and J by 1 base, with 5 bases of the junction left unmatched. The CDR3 runs to 15 residues. The DNA for the CDR3 is TGTGCCAGCAGTTTCGGCCAGGGGGCGTCCTACGAGCAGTACTTC. This sequence encodes CASSFGQGASYEQYF.

This clone was counted once. The J gene is TRBJ2-5, the V gene TRBV5-8, with 7 bases that match TRBD1. This CDR3 contains 14 residues. V lost 0 bases, J lost 2 bases, and 1 base stayed unmatched. Per the germline V gene, CDR1 is SGHTS and CDR2 is YDEGEE. The CDR3 DNA reads TGTGCCAGCAGCTTGGACAGGGGACAAGAGACCCAGTACTTC. Amino acid sequence: CASSLDRGQETQYF.

The chain links TRBV28 to TRBJ1-1; 7 nucleotides agree with TRBD1. Losses at the gene ends were 7 bases for V and 1 base for J; bases not matched to a gene: 6. Germline V lookup: CDR1 MDHEN, CDR2 SYDVKM. The CDR3 is 14 residues long. CDR3 sequence reads: CASTKGQTNTEAFF. The DNA for the CDR3 is TGTGCCAGCACTAAGGGACAGACGAACACTGAAGCTTTCTTT.

The chain carries TRBV7-9 and TRBJ2-7; tentative D call: TRBD1 (5 bases). Trimming took off 5 bases at V and 3 bases at J, with 14 bases between the two ends. From germline, CDR1 is SEHNR and CDR2 FQNEAQ (reference sequence). The length of the CDR3 is 14 residues. Written as DNA, the CDR3 is TGTGCCAGCAGCCAGACAGAGAGTAACTACGAGCAGTACTTC. This encodes CASSQTESNYEQYF.

The chain combines TRBV11-2 with TRBJ2-2; D unclear. CDR3 length equals 15 residues. V was shortened by 3 bases and J by 0 bases, with 8 bases between the two germline ends. Germline-derived CDR1 and CDR2 are SGHAT and FQNNGV. The CDR3 coding sequence is TGTGCCAGCAGCTTCGGTACGACGAACACCGGGGAGCTGTTTTTT. Protein: CASSFGTTNTGELFF.